This TCR beta chain is from a study of T cells in Graves' hyperthyroidism and ophthalmopathy. Study in general: Peripheral blood was drawn at first diagnosis, prior to all treatment.

What was amplified from RNA transcripts were TCR beta CDR3 regions. The study used the HTBI primer set for a first-round RT-PCR of the TCR CDR3. TCRdb processed the multiplex PCR reads anew with MiXCR; each CDR3 protein has one entry. The table shows hundreds of thousands of distinct CDR3 sequences, with approximately 15% occurring only once. This clonotype has a count of ten or more. Its target is unknown. Study-level results: Researchers found most expanded thyroid clonotypes above 0.001 in blood as well.

The germline gives CDR1 SGHTA, CDR2 FQGNSA. This CDR3 contains 15 residues. Trimming left V 1 base short and J 5 bases short, with 14 bases between. Inclusion characteristics of ophthalmopathy patients comprised a Clinical Activity Score of at least 3, a NOSPECS grade of at least 4, and duration under 3 months. Those patients with uncontrolled infection, other autoimmune disease, pregnancy or lactation were excluded. The sequenced sample was blood. This sequence joins TRBV7-2 and TRBJ2-5; unclear D gene. The sequence came from a woman in her forties with Graves' ophthalmopathy. In nucleotides, the CDR3 is TGTGCCAGCAGCTTAGAATGGCCCATGCCCGAGACCCAGTACTTC. Residues: CASSLEWPMPETQYF.